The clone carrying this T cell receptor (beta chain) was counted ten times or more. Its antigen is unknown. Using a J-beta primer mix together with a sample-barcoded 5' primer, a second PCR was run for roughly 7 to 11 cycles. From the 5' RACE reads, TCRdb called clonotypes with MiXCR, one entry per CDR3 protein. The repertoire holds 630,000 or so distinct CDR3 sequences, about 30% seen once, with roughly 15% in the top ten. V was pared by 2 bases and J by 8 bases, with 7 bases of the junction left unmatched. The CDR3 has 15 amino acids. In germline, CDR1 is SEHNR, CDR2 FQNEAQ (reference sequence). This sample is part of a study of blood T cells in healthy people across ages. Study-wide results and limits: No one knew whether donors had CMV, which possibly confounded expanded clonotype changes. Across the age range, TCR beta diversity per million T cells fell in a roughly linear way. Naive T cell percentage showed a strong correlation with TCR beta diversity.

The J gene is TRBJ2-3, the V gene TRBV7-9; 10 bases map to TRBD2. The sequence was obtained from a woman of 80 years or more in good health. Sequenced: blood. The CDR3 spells CASSLSGGAETTQYF. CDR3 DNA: TGTGCCAGCAGCTTAAGCGGGGGGGCAGAGACTACGCAGTATTTT.